One sample yielded the 20 T cell receptor beta chains listed below, sequenced in a study of cytomegalovirus exposure and HLA in healthy donors. Amplification used 60 Vbeta primers and 13 Jbeta primers. Clones were sequenced by immunoSEQ multiplex PCR, and TCRdb holds only the in-frame ones, with some missing. The data show more than 95,000 clones, with approximately 77% seen just once and 4% to 5% held by the top ten. What was sequenced was PBMCs. These receptors all come from a man between 50 and 59 years old in good health and CMV-seropositive.

The V gene is TRBV6-1, the J gene TRBJ2-7; the match to TRBD1 covers 9 bases. J lost 5 bases, V lost 5 bases, and 7 bases had no gene match. CDR1 and CDR2 from the germline V gene are MNHNS and SASEGT. This CDR3 region has 14 residues. CDR3 sequence reads: CASSTQGASNEQYF. The CDR3 nucleotides read TGTGCCAGCAGTACACAGGGGGCGAGCAACGAGCAGTACTTC.

Points on this clone: Other nucleotide sequences from this sample produce the same CDR3. The chain has TRBV6-5 and TRBJ2-7; 10 bases align to TRBD1. V shed 0 bases and J 6 bases; nucleotides not matched to a gene: 5. The CDR3 totals 15 residues. Germline-derived CDR1 and CDR2 are MNHEY and SVGAGI. The DNA for the CDR3 is TGTGCCAGCAGTTACTCGCGACAGGGGGCGTCCGAGCAGTACTTC. Protein product: CASSYSRQGASEQYF.

This clone came up a few times. The chain combines TRBV27 with TRBJ2-7, with 11 nucleotides matching TRBD2. The trim removed 6 bases at V and 0 bases at J, leaving 1 base unmatched. Germline V lookup: CDR1 MNHEY, CDR2 SMNVEV (reference sequence). The CDR3 is 14 amino acids. The CDR3 sequence is CASRGTSGSYEQYF. In DNA form, the CDR3 reads TGTGCCAGCAGAGGGACTAGCGGCTCCTACGAGCAGTACTTC.

The chain couples TRBV9 to TRBJ1-2; the D is unclear. The CDR3 totals 13 residues. Trimming removed 0 bases from V and 5 bases from J, with 8 bases in between. The V gene's germline CDR1 is SGDLS and CDR2 YYNGEE. The CDR3 DNA follows: TGTGCCAGCAGCGTAGACAGCGGTTATGGCTACACCTTC. Protein: CASSVDSGYGYTF.

The sample holds one count of this clone. This chain links TRBV5-1 with TRBJ2-2; 8 bases are shared with TRBD1. The germline V gene has CDR1 SGHRS and CDR2 YFSETQ. Unmatched junction bases numbered 5, after V lost 0 bases and J lost 4 bases. This CDR3 has 16 residues. The CDR3 is CASSLALQGVTGELFF. The CDR3, as DNA: TGCGCCAGCAGCTTGGCCCTACAGGGGGTCACCGGGGAGCTGTTTTTT.

V and J are TRBV28 and TRBJ1-1; a weak D match, TRBD1 (5 bases). Germline assignment: CDR1 MDHEN and CDR2 SYDVKM. V lost 7 bases, J lost 0 bases, and 15 bases lay in between. This CDR3 contains 15 residues. The CDR3 sequence is CASTAGGLVNTEAFF. The CDR3 DNA reads as TGTGCCAGCACCGCCGGGGGGTTAGTGAACACTGAAGCTTTCTTT.

This clone was seen once. The chain joins TRBV6-5 to TRBJ2-3; no clear D. Trimming shortened V by 2 bases and J by 0 bases, and 6 bases separated the two germline ends. In germline, CDR1 is MNHEY, CDR2 SVGAGI. This CDR3 has 14 residues. The CDR3 DNA sequence: TGTGCCAGCAGTTACGGCTCTAGCACAGATACGCAGTATTTT. It is translated as CASSYGSSTDTQYF.

This chain connects TRBV30 to TRBJ1-5, with D possibly matching TRBD1 (6 bases). V lost 3 bases, J lost 5 bases, and 11 bases lay in between. Germline CDR1 is GTSNPN and CDR2 is SVGIG (reference sequence). This CDR3 contains 13 residues. In DNA form, the CDR3 reads TGTGCCTGGAGGGAACAGGGAGATCAGCCCCAGCATTTT. Protein product: CAWREQGDQPQHF.

The V gene is TRBV28, the J gene TRBJ2-7, with 11 bases identical to TRBD1. Losses at the gene ends were 4 bases for V and 7 bases for J; bases not matched to a gene: 6. This CDR3 spans 14 amino acids. CDR1 is MDHEN, CDR2 SYDVKM, per germline. CDR3 nucleotide sequence: TGTGCCAGCAGTTCCGGACAGGGGGCTCGGGAGCAGTACTTC. This encodes CASSSGQGAREQYF.

Only a few counts were recorded for this clone. The chain links TRBV2 to TRBJ2-5; 10 nucleotides match TRBD1. The CDR3 length is 15 residues. V lost 7 bases to trimming and J lost 5 bases; unmatched junction nucleotides: 10. Germline V CDR1 and CDR2: SNHLY, FYNNEI. CDR3 sequence: CASTTGTGVRETQYF. DNA of the CDR3: TGTGCCAGCACAACCGGGACAGGGGTAAGGGAGACCCAGTACTTC.

The rearrangement uses TRBV11-2 and TRBJ2-1; TRBD2 aligns across 7 bases. V shed 3 bases, J shed 4 bases, and the junction held 6 bases outside the gene matches. The CDR3 extends over 15 amino acids. Germline values: CDR1 SGHAT, CDR2 FQNNGV. The CDR3 is CASSFSGRVYNEQFF. The CDR3 bases are TGTGCCAGCAGCTTTAGCGGGCGGGTATACAATGAGCAGTTCTTC.

The CDR3 DNA reads TGTGCCAGTAGTATGATGGGACAGGGGAAAGAGACCCAGTACTTC. Amino acid sequence: CASSMMGQGKETQYF. The chain uses TRBV19 and TRBJ2-5; 10 bases agree with TRBD1. Germline CDR1 and CDR2: LNHDA and SQIVND (reference sequence). The CDR3 spans 15 residues. Trimming took 3 bases from V and 3 from J; bases not matched to a gene: 4. Variable domain in full (rest from reference TRBV19 and TRBJ2-5): DGGITQSPKYLFRKEGQNVTLSCEQNLNHDAMYWYRQDPGQGLRLIYYSQIVNDFQKGDIAEGYSVSREKKESFPLTVTSAQKNPTAFYLCASSMMGQGKETQYFGPGTRLLVL.

This clone was found a few times. The chain recombines TRBV28 with TRBJ1-6, with 7 nucleotides matching TRBD1. This CDR3 region has 17 residues. Trimming cost V 4 bases and J 9 bases; bases outside gene matches: 15. Germline lookup yields CDR1 MDHEN and CDR2 SYDVKM. CDR3 sequence reads: CASSSPFLGGVGSPLHF. CDR3 DNA: TGTGCCAGCAGTTCCCCCTTTTTAGGGGGCGTGGGTTCACCCCTCCACTTT.

This rearrangement joins TRBV19 to TRBJ2-1; unclear D gene. The V end was cut by 3 bases, the J end by 6 bases, with 9 bases between. Per the germline V gene, CDR1 is LNHDA and CDR2 is SQIVND (reference sequence). This CDR3 is 13 amino acids long. CDR3 amino acids: CASSIPPTNEQFF. The CDR3 DNA reads TGTGCCAGTAGTATCCCGCCTACCAATGAGCAGTTCTTC. Full variable domain (rest looked up from reference TRBV19 and TRBJ2-1): DGGITQSPKYLFRKEGQNVTLSCEQNLNHDAMYWYRQDPGQGLRLIYYSQIVNDFQKGDIAEGYSVSREKKESFPLTVTSAQKNPTAFYLCASSIPPTNEQFFGPGTRLTVL.

The CDR3 spells CASSTWDSKTAFF. Written as DNA, the CDR3 is TGTGCCAGCAGCACATGGGACAGTAAAACTGCTTTCTTT. The chain is built from TRBV5-4 and TRBJ1-1, with 7 bases matching TRBD1. Germline values: CDR1 SGHNT, CDR2 YYREEE (reference sequence). With 4 bases clipped from V and 11 bases from J, the junction kept 11 bases outside the gene matches. The CDR3 spans 13 residues. Combining the CDR3 with reference TRBV5-4 and TRBJ1-1 gives the whole variable domain ETGVTQSPTHLIKTRGQQVTLRCSSQSGHNTVSWYQQALGQGPQFIFQYYREEENGRGNFPPRFSGLQFPNYSSELNVNALELDDSALYLCASSTWDSKTAFFGQGTRLTVV.

The genes are TRBV19 and TRBJ1-5, with TRBD1 matching over 10 bases. Per germline, CDR1 LNHDA and CDR2 SQIVND (reference sequence). The CDR3 is made up of 18 amino acids. V lost 6 bases, J lost 0 bases, and 11 bases stayed unmatched. CDR3 sequence (DNA): TGTGCCAGTAGCAAATCCGGGACAGGGGAATATAGCAATCAGCCCCAGCATTTT. Translation: CASSKSGTGEYSNQPQHF. Drawing the rest from reference TRBV19 and TRBJ1-5, the complete variable domain is DGGITQSPKYLFRKEGQNVTLSCEQNLNHDAMYWYRQDPGQGLRLIYYSQIVNDFQKGDIAEGYSVSREKKESFPLTVTSAQKNPTAFYLCASSKSGTGEYSNQPQHFGDGTRLSIL.

The rearrangement joins TRBV7-2 to TRBJ2-3, with D possibly matching TRBD1 (5 bases). Trimming left V 1 base short and J 5 bases short, with 16 bases between. This CDR3 has 16 residues. CDR1 SGHTA and CDR2 FQGNSA come from the germline V gene. The CDR3 here is CASSLGSRVFGDTQYF. Here the CDR3 DNA reads TGTGCCAGCAGCTTAGGTTCCAGGGTGTTTGGAGATACGCAGTATTTT.

The chain has TRBV7-9 and TRBJ2-1; 13 nucleotides match TRBD2. The CDR3 runs to 18 residues. V trimming: 5 bases; J trimming: 1 base; junction bases outside the gene matches: 8. Looked up from germline, CDR1 is SEHNR and CDR2 is FQNEAQ (reference sequence). The CDR3 DNA reads as TGTGCCAGCAGCCCTACTAGCGGGAGGGCCTTTTCCTACAATGAGCAGTTCTTC. Its translation: CASSPTSGRAFSYNEQFF.

This sequence joins TRBV5-4 and TRBJ1-4; D gene uncertain. CDR1 is SGHNT and CDR2 is YYREEE in the germline V gene (reference sequence). This CDR3 comprises 13 residues. V dropped 2 bases and J dropped 5 bases, with 7 bases sitting between them. DNA of the CDR3: TGTGCCAGCAGCTTAGGAGGGAATGAAAAACTGTTTTTT. Translating gives CASSLGGNEKLFF.

The V and J genes are TRBV5-1 and TRBJ2-7; TRBD1 aligns across 12 bases. V shed 1 base, J shed 2 bases, and the junction held 4 bases outside the gene matches. The CDR3 covers 16 residues. Looked up from germline, CDR1 is SGHRS and CDR2 is YFSETQ. CDR3 DNA: TGCGCCAGCAGCTTGACAGGGGACAGGGGGCCCTACGAGCAGTACTTC. It is translated as CASSLTGDRGPYEQYF.